The sequence of this T cell receptor beta chain was determined in a study of T-cell reconstitution after alpha-beta-depleted transplantation in children. Study-wide results and caveats: Fresh T-cell production supplied most of the T-cell counts and diversity seen one year after transplant. The origin of alpha-beta T cells about two months after transplant was reportedly several hundred expanded graft clones.

The germline gives CDR1 SGHVS, CDR2 FQNEAQ. This CDR3 spans 16 amino acids. The V end lost 1 base, the J end lost 0 bases, and 10 bases lay between the germline ends. Preparation of the TCRbeta library was carried out with unique molecular identifiers. TCRdb recomputed calls from the PCR reads with MiXCR, one row per CDR3 protein. This table has roughly 240,000 distinct CDR3 sequences, 8.2% appearing once. A word on this clonotype: What it binds is unknown.

The sequencing used PBMCs, mostly from graft donor cells, collected 180 days after TCRalphabeta/CD19-depleted stem cell transplant. The chain employs TRBV7-8 and TRBJ1-5; D call uncertain. The receptor was derived from a male patient younger than 18 who had a stem cell transplant for acute lymphoblastic leukemia, so the T cells may come from the graft donor. The CDR3 DNA sequence: TGTGCCAGCAGCTTAGGGGCGGCTTATAGCAATCAGCCCCAGCATTTT. It codes for CASSLGAAYSNQPQHF.